These 21 T cell receptor beta chains originate from one sample sequenced in a study of T cell responses to AZD1222 COVID-19 vaccine. Clones were read by immunoSEQ multiplex PCR, and TCRdb kept only the in-frame ones, dropping some. The table lists 90,000 to 130,000 clones, approximately 89% of them singletons. Sequenced material: peripheral blood, taken on day 0 of MenACWY control vaccination. The receptors derive from an adult in good health.

This clone was seen once. This chain links TRBV7-2 with TRBJ1-2, with D unresolved. Germline V gene sequence: CDR1 SGHTA, CDR2 FQGNSA. The CDR3 is 15 residues long. Trimming removed 4 bases from V and 6 bases from J, with 18 bases in between. The CDR3 reads CASSYVTRRRDGYTF. The CDR3 DNA is TGTGCCAGCAGCTACGTCACAAGACGGAGGGATGGCTACACCTTC. Using reference TRBV7-2 and TRBJ1-2 for the parts outside the CDR3, the full variable domain is GAGVSQSPSNKVTEKGKDVELRCDPISGHTALYWYRQSLGQGLEFLIYFQGNSAPDKSGLPSDRFSAERTGGSVSTLTIQRTQQEDSAVYLCASSYVTRRRDGYTFGSGTRLTVV.

The chain links TRBV27 to TRBJ1-2; 7 positions agree with TRBD1. CDR1 is MNHEY and CDR2 is SMNVEV in the germline V gene (reference sequence). The J segment lost 5 bases and the V segment lost 8 bases, leaving 17 bases of the junction unmatched. The CDR3 contains 16 residues. CDR3 residues: CASAYKSTGAGYGYTF. CDR3 nucleotide sequence: TGTGCCAGCGCTTACAAGTCCACAGGGGCCGGTTATGGCTACACCTTC.

V usage is TRBV5-4 and J usage is TRBJ1-4; possibly TRBD1 for D (6 bases). V was cut by 1 base and J by 4 bases, with 11 bases left in between. CDR3 size: 15 residues. Germline lookup yields CDR1 SGHNT and CDR2 YYREEE (reference sequence). CDR3 loop: CASSLKQGLNEKLFF. For the CDR3, the DNA is TGTGCCAGCAGCTTGAAACAGGGCCTTAATGAAAAACTGTTTTTT.

A single count supports this clone. The chain recombines TRBV10-2 with TRBJ2-5; 10 nucleotides align to TRBD2. Germline assignment: CDR1 WSHSY and CDR2 SAAADI. V was pared by 6 bases and J by 10 bases, with 17 bases of the junction left unmatched. The length of the CDR3 is 16 residues. The CDR3 nucleotides are TGCGCCAGCAGCCCCGGAGTTAGCGGGGGGCGGCTCGACCAGTACTTC. This codes for CASSPGVSGGRLDQYF.

The genes are TRBV7-9 and TRBJ1-6; 7 bases are shared with TRBD1. The CDR3 has 18 amino acids. Germline CDR1 and CDR2: SEHNR and FQNEAQ (reference sequence). Trimming took 4 bases from V and 0 from J; bases not matched to a gene: 9. The CDR3 sequence: CASSSSGQRGSYNSPLHF. In DNA, the CDR3 is TGTGCCAGCAGCTCTTCGGGACAGAGGGGCTCCTATAATTCACCCCTCCACTTT.

In its sample, this clone was seen once. This sequence joins TRBV6-5 and TRBJ2-5; D ambiguous. The CDR3 runs 14 residues. The germline gives CDR1 MNHEY, CDR2 SVGAGI. The ends were cut back, 3 bases at V and 5 bases at J, with 13 bases in the middle. CDR3 DNA sequence: TGTGCCAGCAGTTATGGCAGGCCTCGGGAGACCCAGTACTTC. This encodes CASSYGRPRETQYF.

The genes are TRBV10-2 and TRBJ2-2; D perhaps matches TRBD1 (6 bases). The ends were cut back, 2 bases at V and 6 bases at J, with 13 bases in the middle. CDR3 length: 15 amino acids. Per the germline V gene, CDR1 is WSHSY and CDR2 is SAAADI. The CDR3 coding sequence is TGCGCCAGCAGTGAGCAGGGGATCCCACCCGGGGAGCTGTTTTTT. Protein: CASSEQGIPPGELFF.

V gene TRBV18 combines with J gene TRBJ2-7; possibly TRBD2 for D (7 bases). CDR3 length equals 15 residues. V was cut by 3 bases and J by 3 bases, with 15 bases left in between. Per germline, CDR1 KGHSH and CDR2 LQKENI. The CDR3 loop reads CASSPLSGEGYEQYF. In DNA, the CDR3 is TGTGCCAGCTCACCTTTATCAGGGGAGGGCTACGAGCAGTACTTC.

This chain uses TRBV28 with TRBJ1-1; 9 bases are a match to TRBD1. After removal of 4 bases from V and 9 bases from J, the junction contained 9 bases not matched to a gene. CDR3 length: 14 amino acids. Germline V gene lookup returns CDR1 MDHEN and CDR2 SYDVKM. CDR3 DNA sequence: TGTGCCAGCAGTTCCCCGGGACAGGGAAGGAAAGCTTTCTTT. Amino acids: CASSSPGQGRKAFF.

V and J are TRBV25-1 and TRBJ1-6; 7 bases map to TRBD1. Germline V gene lookup returns CDR1 MGHDK and CDR2 SYGVNS. Losses at the gene ends were 1 base for V and 10 bases for J; bases not matched to a gene: 7. The CDR3 is made up of 15 amino acids. The CDR3 DNA sequence: TGTGCCAGCAGTGAATTGACAGGGTCGGGCTCACCCCTCCACTTT. This sequence encodes CASSELTGSGSPLHF. The whole variable domain, remainder taken from reference TRBV25-1 and TRBJ1-6, is EADIYQTPRYLVIGTGKKITLECSQTMGHDKMYWYQQDPGMELHLIHYSYGVNSTEKGDLSSESTVSRIRTEHFPLTLESARPSHTSQYLCASSELTGSGSPLHFGNGTRLTVT.

The rearrangement links TRBV7-9 to TRBJ1-5, with 7 bases fitting TRBD1. Germline CDR1 reads SEHNR; CDR2 reads FQNEAQ (reference sequence). The V and J ends lost 5 bases and 3 bases, in that order; junction bases with no gene match: 4. This CDR3 has 14 residues. This CDR3 reads CASSPGTVNQPQHF. The CDR3 DNA is TGTGCCAGCAGCCCCGGGACAGTCAATCAGCCCCAGCATTTT.

The CDR3 is CASSVSRGSTEAFF. The CDR3 nucleotides read TGTGCCAGCAGCGTATCGAGGGGGAGCACTGAAGCTTTCTTT. J is TRBJ1-1 and V is TRBV9, with a tentative D call TRBD1 (6 bases). This CDR3 comprises 14 residues. V gave up 1 base and J gave up 4 bases, with 11 bases separating them. Germline lookup yields CDR1 SGDLS and CDR2 YYNGEE.

V usage is TRBV19 and J usage is TRBJ1-1, with D unresolved. Germline CDR1 is LNHDA and CDR2 is SQIVND (reference sequence). CDR3 size: 15 residues. The ends were cut back, 7 bases at V and 1 base at J, with 16 bases in the middle. DNA for the CDR3: TGTGCCAGTACCCCCGCCTCAGGCTCGAACACTGAAGCTTTCTTT. This gives the protein CASTPASGSNTEAFF.

V and J are TRBV9 and TRBJ2-2, with D uncertain. This CDR3 is 12 amino acids long. The germline V gene encodes CDR1 SGDLS and CDR2 YYNGEE. The ends were cut back, 4 bases at V and 5 bases at J, with 6 bases in the middle. The CDR3 DNA sequence: TGTGCCAGCAGCCCCCAGACCGGGGAGCTGTTTTTT. The encoded protein is CASSPQTGELFF.

This sequence joins TRBV19 and TRBJ2-1; D is unresolved. The CDR3 length is 14 residues. CDR1 is LNHDA and CDR2 is SQIVND in the germline V gene (reference sequence). V lost 3 bases, J lost 4 bases, and 10 bases lay in between. CDR3 amino acids: CASSIPRAYNEQFF. DNA of the CDR3: TGTGCCAGTAGTATTCCCCGGGCTTACAATGAGCAGTTCTTC.

This sequence joins TRBV3-1 (or the pseudogene TRBV3-2) and TRBJ2-2; D not resolved. The CDR3 totals 16 residues. The germline V and J ends were trimmed by 0 bases and 0 bases, with 8 bases remaining between them. Germline assignment: CDR1 LGHDT and CDR2 YNNKEL (reference sequence). The CDR3 here is CASSQEVYTNTGELFF. DNA for the CDR3: TGTGCCAGCAGCCAAGAGGTGTATACGAACACCGGGGAGCTGTTTTTT.

This clone was picked up one time. The V and J genes are TRBV11-2 and TRBJ1-2; unclear D gene. V was shortened by 1 base and J by 6 bases, with 9 bases between the two germline ends. Germline-derived CDR1 and CDR2 are SGHAT and FQNNGV. The CDR3 sequence is 13 residues long. CDR3 sequence: CASSLVDAHGYTF. The CDR3 DNA follows: TGTGCCAGCAGCTTAGTGGACGCACATGGCTACACCTTC.

This chain connects TRBV25-1 to TRBJ2-3; D is perhaps TRBD1 (6 bases). CDR1 and CDR2 from the germline V gene are MGHDK and SYGVNS. The CDR3 is 15 amino acids. V was clipped by 1 base and J by 2 bases, with 10 bases between them. CDR3 region: CASSESGGLTDTQYF. CDR3 coding DNA: TGTGCCAGCAGTGAATCTGGGGGCCTCACAGATACGCAGTATTTT. The full variable domain, rest sourced from reference TRBV25-1 and TRBJ2-3, is EADIYQTPRYLVIGTGKKITLECSQTMGHDKMYWYQQDPGMELHLIHYSYGVNSTEKGDLSSESTVSRIRTEHFPLTLESARPSHTSQYLCASSESGGLTDTQYFGPGTRLTVL.

This clone has only one observation. The rearrangement joins TRBV28 to TRBJ1-2; possible D gene TRBD1, 5 bases. The CDR3 loop spans 12 amino acids. From germline, CDR1 is MDHEN and CDR2 SYDVKM. Trimming stripped 10 bases from V and 8 bases from J, with 17 bases between. CDR3 region: CATSQGGLGYTF. DNA of the CDR3: TGTGCCACCTCTCAGGGAGGGCTAGGCTACACCTTC.

This clone was seen ten or more times. The chain couples TRBV19 to TRBJ1-2; 11 positions match TRBD1. This CDR3 has 16 amino acids. Germline CDR1 reads LNHDA; CDR2 reads SQIVND (reference sequence). V lost 5 bases to trimming and J lost 7 bases; unmatched junction nucleotides: 12. In nucleotides, the CDR3 is TGTGCCAGTAGTGCATGGACAGGGGGCGCGCGTAGTGGCTACACCTTC. It is translated as CASSAWTGGARSGYTF.

The V and J genes are TRBV19 and TRBJ1-5, with 8 bases aligning to TRBD1. V trimming: 5 bases; J trimming: 7 bases; junction bases outside the gene matches: 13. CDR3 length equals 16 residues. CDR1 is LNHDA, CDR2 SQIVND, per germline (reference sequence). As DNA, the CDR3 is TGTGCCAGTAGTGAGCCTTGGCAGGGGGCAAAGCAGCCCCAGCATTTT. This gives the protein CASSEPWQGAKQPQHF.